These 21 T cell receptor beta chains were all obtained from the same sample, sequenced in a study of T cells in Graves' hyperthyroidism and ophthalmopathy. RNA transcripts yielded amplified TCR beta CDR3 regions. First-round RT-PCR of the TCR CDR3 relied on the HTBI primer set. TCRdb re-analysed the multiplex PCR reads in MiXCR, keeping a single row per CDR3 protein. This table holds roughly 500,000 distinct CDR3 sequences, around 50% found once. Specimen: peripheral blood or thyroid tissue (not recorded which). These receptors were collected from an adult woman with Graves' disease, either hyperthyroidism or ophthalmopathy (not recorded which).

This clonotype was found many times. The J gene is TRBJ2-6, the V gene TRBV13; D might be TRBD1 or TRBD2, each matching 7 bases. This CDR3 is 17 amino acids long. Germline loops: CDR1 PRHDT, CDR2 FYEKMQ (reference sequence). Between the trimmed V and J ends, which lost 3 bases and 0 bases, there was a span of 12 bases. The CDR3 DNA sequence: TGTGCCAGCAGCTTCAGGGGGGGTTACTCTGGGGCCAACGTCCTGACTTTC. It translates to CASSFRGGYSGANVLTF.

This clonotype was seen at least ten times. The chain joins TRBV5-5 to TRBJ2-2; a weak D match, TRBD1 (5 bases). CDR1 is SGHKS and CDR2 is YYEKEE in the germline V gene (reference sequence). V lost 0 bases and J lost 5, with 11 bases in between. The CDR3 has 15 amino acids. CDR3 residues: CASSLGEGVTGELFF. For the CDR3, the DNA is TGTGCCAGCAGCTTGGGGGAAGGGGTGACCGGGGAGCTGTTTTTT.

The chain has TRBV7-2 and TRBJ1-3, with D possibly being TRBD1 (5 bases). Trimming stripped 9 bases from V and 0 bases from J, with 18 bases between. Germline V gene data show CDR1 as SGHTA and CDR2 as FQGNSA. The CDR3 contains 16 residues. The CDR3 protein is CASSLGRILSGNTIYF. The CDR3 region has the DNA TGTGCCAGTAGTTTGGGACGGATTCTCTCTGGAAACACCATATATTTT.

The chain links TRBV21-1 to TRBJ1-4. TRBV21-1 is a known pseudogene. The CDR3 is made up of 14 amino acids. The CDR3 is CASSKQGGGEKLFF. CDR3 nucleotides: TGTGCCAGCAGCAAACAGGGAGGTGGTGAAAAACTGTTTTTT.

Notes on this clonotype: The CDR3 ends on some other residue instead of the conserved phenylalanine or tryptophan, so this is likely a read error. The DNA is left out, because the CDR3 cannot be placed on it with certainty; the CDR3 is given as TCRdb lists it. The chain joins TRBV9 to TRBJ2-2. Germline CDR1 reads SGDLS; CDR2 reads YYNGEE. The CDR3 contains 8 residues when both ends are counted. The CDR3 spells CASSVAVT.

This clonotype was counted ten times or more. This chain connects TRBV29-1 to TRBJ2-5; D possibly corresponds to TRBD2 (5 bases). Per germline, CDR1 SQVTM and CDR2 ANQGSEA. The ends were cut back, 6 bases at V and 5 bases at J, with 16 bases in the middle. This CDR3 is 13 amino acids long. The CDR3 DNA is TGCAGCGTGTGCCGGGAAGACTGGGAGACCCAGTACTTC. Translation gives CSVCREDWETQYF.

The chain is built from TRBV7-8 and TRBJ1-2; D not resolved. The germline V gene encodes CDR1 SGHVS and CDR2 FQNEAQ. The V gene lost 4 bases and the J gene lost 7 bases, with 19 bases spanning the gap. This CDR3 spans 15 amino acids. The CDR3 region has the DNA TGTGCCAGCAGCTCCTACAGCCGGAGGGTAACTGGCTACACCTTC. Translating it yields CASSSYSRRVTGYTF. The full variable domain, rest sourced from reference TRBV7-8 and TRBJ1-2, is GAGVSQSPRYKVAKRGQDVALRCDPISGHVSLFWYQQALGQGPEFLTYFQNEAQLDKSGLPSDRFFAERPEGSVSTLKIQRTQQEDSAVYLCASSSYSRRVTGYTFGSGTRLTVV.

The chain couples TRBV25-1 to TRBJ1-4; 8 bases align to TRBD1. The V gene end was trimmed by 4 bases and the J gene end by 4 bases; junction bases not matched to a gene: 8. Germline CDR1 is MGHDK and CDR2 is SYGVNS. The CDR3 is 16 residues long. DNA for the CDR3: TGTGCCAGCAGTGCCCCCTGGACAGGGCATAATGAAAAACTGTTTTTT. It encodes CASSAPWTGHNEKLFF.

This clonotype was observed a handful of times. The rearrangement uses TRBV24-1 and TRBJ2-3; 8 positions match TRBD2. The ends lost 5 bases at V and 3 bases at J; junction bases unmatched: 6. CDR1 is KGHDR, CDR2 SFDVKD, per germline. The CDR3 runs 15 residues. CDR3 in DNA: TGTGCCACCAGTGTGAGCGGGAGCGGGACAGATACGCAGTATTTT. Translating it yields CATSVSGSGTDTQYF.

The rearrangement links TRBV20-1 to TRBJ2-3; D is unresolved. There are 14 residues in the CDR3. Germline V gene sequence: CDR1 DFQATT, CDR2 SNEGSKA (reference sequence). V lost 6 bases and J lost 0, with 13 bases in between. The CDR3: CSATDQPSTDTQYF. The CDR3 DNA reads TGCAGTGCGACCGACCAACCCAGCACAGATACGCAGTATTTT.

V usage is TRBV29-1 and J usage is TRBJ2-5; the match to TRBD1 covers 7 bases. Germline V gene sequence: CDR1 SQVTM, CDR2 ANQGSEA. The V and J ends lost 4 bases and 7 bases, in that order; junction bases with no gene match: 6. The CDR3 consists of 12 residues. Here the CDR3 DNA reads TGCAGCGTTGTCGGAGCAGGGGGGACCCAGTACTTC. As protein: CSVVGAGGTQYF. The variable domain in full, completed from reference TRBV29-1 and TRBJ2-5, reads SAVISQKPSRDICQRGTSLTIQCQVDSQVTMMFWYRQQPGQSLTLIATANQGSEATYESGFVIDKFPISRPNLTFSTLTVSNMSPEDSSIYLCSVVGAGGTQYFGPGTRLLVL.

The chain has TRBV7-2 and TRBJ1-2, with D unresolved. The CDR3 is 19 residues long. The V end lost 5 bases, the J end lost 4 bases, and 29 bases lay between the germline ends. Germline V CDR1 and CDR2: SGHTA, FQGNSA. The CDR3 DNA is TGTGCCAGCAGCCCCAACCTCAAAGCTAGTGCCGGGGAGCCCTATGGCTACACCTTC. Translated, it gives CASSPNLKASAGEPYGYTF. The full variable domain, its missing parts supplied by reference TRBV7-2 and TRBJ1-2, is GAGVSQSPSNKVTEKGKDVELRCDPISGHTALYWYRQSLGQGLEFLIYFQGNSAPDKSGLPSDRFSAERTGGSVSTLTIQRTQQEDSAVYLCASSPNLKASAGEPYGYTFGSGTRLTVV.

The rearrangement links TRBV19 to TRBJ1-2; D possibly corresponds to TRBD1 (5 bases). The CDR3 is 15 residues long. V dropped 9 bases and J dropped 6 bases, with 23 bases sitting between them. CDR1 is LNHDA, CDR2 SQIVND, per germline (reference sequence). This chain's CDR3 is CASHERAGKRNGYTF. In DNA form, the CDR3 reads TGTGCCAGCCATGAGAGAGCAGGGAAACGTAATGGCTACACCTTC. Complete variable domain (other parts from reference TRBV19 and TRBJ1-2): DGGITQSPKYLFRKEGQNVTLSCEQNLNHDAMYWYRQDPGQGLRLIYYSQIVNDFQKGDIAEGYSVSREKKESFPLTVTSAQKNPTAFYLCASHERAGKRNGYTFGSGTRLTVV.

This clonotype appeared a few times. The chain joins TRBV7-9 to TRBJ2-7; D may correspond to TRBD1 or TRBD2 (6 bases each). The CDR3 is 14 amino acids. CDR1 is SEHNR and CDR2 is FQNEAQ in the germline V gene (reference sequence). Trimming pared 6 bases from V and 10 bases from J, leaving 22 bases between. The CDR3 spells CASRRRIGGRGQYF. In nucleotides, the CDR3 is TGTGCCAGCAGACGGAGAATAGGGGGGCGGGGACAGTACTTC.

This clonotype was counted only a few times. One end of the junction fails to match germline, which may point to a read error. This chain uses TRBV7-8 with TRBJ2-2; D ambiguous. CDR1 is SGHVS and CDR2 is FQNEAQ in the germline V gene. The CDR3 has 10 amino acids. CDR3 coding DNA: TGTGCCAGCAGCTTAGGGGGGCTGTTTTTT. Its translation is CASSLGGLFF.

A note on this clonotype: The junction and the germline gene differ at one end; a read error may be behind it. The chain combines TRBV2 with TRBJ2-6; D is uncertain. CDR3 length: 12 residues. Germline lookup yields CDR1 SNHLY and CDR2 FYNNEI. The CDR3 loop is CASSEQINPEAF. CDR3 sequence (DNA): TGTGCCAGCAGTGAACAGATAAATCCTGAAGCTTTC.

The rearrangement links TRBV7-9 to TRBJ2-2; a possible D gene is TRBD1 (6 bases). The germline gives CDR1 SEHNR, CDR2 FQNEAQ (reference sequence). The CDR3 consists of 15 residues. V was trimmed by 6 bases and J by 6 bases, leaving 17 bases between them. In DNA form, the CDR3 reads TGTGCCAGCAGGGCCGGGACAAAAGCGCCCGGGGAGCTGTTTTTT. Encoded protein: CASRAGTKAPGELFF. Based on the CDR3 plus reference TRBV7-9 and TRBJ2-2, the full variable domain is DTGVSQNPRHKITKRGQNVTFRCDPISEHNRLYWYRQTLGQGPEFLTYFQNEAQLEKSRLLSDRFSAERPKGSFSTLEIQRTEQGDSAMYLCASRAGTKAPGELFFGEGSRLTVL.

A few counts support this clonotype. The rearrangement joins TRBV27 to TRBJ1-2, with 10 nucleotides matching TRBD1. Per germline, CDR1 MNHEY and CDR2 SMNVEV (reference sequence). This CDR3 region has 14 residues. Unmatched junction bases numbered 6, after V lost 2 bases and J lost 9 bases. The DNA of the CDR3 is TGTGCCAGCAGTTTAAAGGGACAGGGGTTTAGCTACACCTTC. This encodes CASSLKGQGFSYTF.

This clonotype was observed a handful of times. A much larger clone is a single base away; this may be a read error. The rearrangement links TRBV6-5 to TRBJ1-5; D is undetermined. V gave up 6 bases and J gave up 2 bases, with 14 bases separating them. Germline-derived CDR1 and CDR2 are MNHEY and SVGAGI. CDR3 size: 15 residues. CDR3 in amino acids: CASRRAAWGNQPQHF. The CDR3 DNA reads TGTGCCAGCAGGAGGGCTGCATGGGGCAATCAGCCCCAGCATTTT.

This clonotype was seen at least ten times. The gene calls are TRBV29-1 and TRBJ1-1, with a tentative D call TRBD1 (5 bases). Between the trimmed V and J ends, which lost 5 bases and 0 bases, there was a span of 10 bases. This CDR3 spans 13 amino acids. Per germline, CDR1 SQVTM and CDR2 ANQGSEA. The DNA for the CDR3 is TGCAGCGTTAAGAGGGGATTGAACACTGAAGCTTTCTTT. As protein: CSVKRGLNTEAFF.

This clonotype showed up just a few times. The rearrangement uses TRBV28 and TRBJ2-7; 9 positions match TRBD1. CDR1 is MDHEN, CDR2 SYDVKM, per germline. With 6 bases clipped from V and 4 bases from J, the junction kept 10 bases outside the gene matches. This CDR3 contains 15 residues. As DNA, the CDR3 is TGTGCCAGCAGCCCTGGGGGACAGGGTGGATACGAGCAGTACTTC. Protein sequence: CASSPGGQGGYEQYF.